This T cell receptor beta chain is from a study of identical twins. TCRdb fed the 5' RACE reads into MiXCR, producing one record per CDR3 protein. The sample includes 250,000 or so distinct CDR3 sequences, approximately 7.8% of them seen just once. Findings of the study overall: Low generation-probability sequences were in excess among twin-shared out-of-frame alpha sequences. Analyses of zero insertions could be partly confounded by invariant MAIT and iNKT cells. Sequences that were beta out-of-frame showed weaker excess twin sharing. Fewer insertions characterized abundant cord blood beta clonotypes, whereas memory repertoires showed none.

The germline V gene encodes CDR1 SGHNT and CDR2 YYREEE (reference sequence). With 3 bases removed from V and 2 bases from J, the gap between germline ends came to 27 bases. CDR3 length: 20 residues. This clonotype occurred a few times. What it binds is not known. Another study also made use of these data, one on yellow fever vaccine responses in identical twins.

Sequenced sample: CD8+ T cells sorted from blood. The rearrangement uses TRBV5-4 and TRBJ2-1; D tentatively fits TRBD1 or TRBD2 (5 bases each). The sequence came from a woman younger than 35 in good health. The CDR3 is CASSSRTSPGRMTPYNEQFF. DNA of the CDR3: TGTGCCAGCAGCTCACGGACCTCACCGGGACGGATGACCCCCTACAATGAGCAGTTCTTC. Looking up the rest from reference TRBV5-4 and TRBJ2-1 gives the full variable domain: ETGVTQSPTHLIKTRGQQVTLRCSSQSGHNTVSWYQQALGQGPQFIFQYYREEENGRGNFPPRFSGLQFPNYSSELNVNALELDDSALYLCASSSRTSPGRMTPYNEQFFGPGTRLTVL.